The 15 T cell receptor beta chains below were found in one sample sequenced in a study of T cells after yellow fever vaccination. One entry per CDR3 protein results from TCRdb running MiXCR on the 5' RACE reads. The repertoire includes some 600,000 distinct CDR3 sequences, around an eighth of them detected once, and about 15% sits in the top ten. The source was PBMCs, collected on the day of the yellow fever booster vaccination. The origin of the receptors is a young man who received the YFV17D yellow fever vaccine.

The chain links TRBV7-2 to TRBJ2-2, with D perhaps TRBD2 (5 bases). The CDR3 consists of 14 residues. Trimming cost V 1 base and J 4 bases, with 7 bases left between them. Germline V CDR1 and CDR2: SGHTA, FQGNSA. Here the CDR3 reads CASSLGTATGELFF. The CDR3, as DNA: TGTGCCAGCAGCTTAGGGACTGCCACCGGGGAGCTGTTTTTT.

This clonotype has a handful of counts. The J gene is TRBJ1-1, the V gene TRBV18; D may be TRBD1 (5 bases). The CDR3 loop spans 16 amino acids. With 4 bases removed from V and 3 bases from J, the gap between germline ends came to 18 bases. Germline CDR1 KGHSH, CDR2 LQKENI. The CDR3 coding sequence is TGTGCCAGCTCACACTCTACCGGGACGGGGTACACTGAAGCTTTCTTT. Translated: CASSHSTGTGYTEAFF.

This clonotype occurred a few times. The CDR3 nucleotides are TGTGCCAGCAGCTCGCCGAGGACCGTAGCGTATGAGCAGTTCTTC. Translation gives CASSSPRTVAYEQFF. This chain connects TRBV7-2 to TRBJ2-1; possibly TRBD2 for D (5 bases). Trimming cost V 4 bases and J 8 bases, with 18 bases left between them. Looked up from germline, CDR1 is SGHTA and CDR2 is FQGNSA. This CDR3 spans 15 amino acids.

The chain is built from TRBV4-3 and TRBJ2-1, with D possibly TRBD2 on 6 matching bases. Between the trimmed V and J ends, which lost 0 bases and 2 bases, there was a span of 14 bases. The CDR3 totals 17 residues. Per the germline V gene, CDR1 is LGHNA and CDR2 is YSLEER. The CDR3 spells CASSQDGGPHAYNEQFF. The DNA for the CDR3 is TGCGCCAGCAGCCAAGATGGAGGGCCCCACGCCTACAATGAGCAGTTCTTC.

A few counts support this clonotype. The chain combines TRBV6-2 or TRBV6-3 with TRBJ2-3; D might be TRBD2 (5 bases). Germline V gene sequence: CDR1 MNHEY, CDR2 SVGEGT. The CDR3 sequence is 14 residues long. V was shortened by 4 bases and J by 2 bases, with 10 bases between the two germline ends. The CDR3 sequence is CASSSLADTDTQYF. CDR3 coding DNA: TGTGCCAGCAGTTCCCTAGCAGACACAGATACGCAGTATTTT.

This clonotype has a count of ten or more. The chain combines TRBV6-5 with TRBJ2-7, with 14 bases that match TRBD2. The CDR3 is made up of 19 amino acids. After removal of 0 bases from V and 6 bases from J, the junction contained 13 bases not matched to a gene. Germline assignment: CDR1 MNHEY and CDR2 SVGAGI. CDR3 loop: CASSYSSLSGTSGGSEQYF. The CDR3 coding sequence is TGTGCCAGCAGTTACTCGTCGTTGTCAGGGACTAGCGGGGGTAGCGAGCAGTACTTC.

V gene TRBV12-3 or TRBV12-4 combines with J gene TRBJ2-7; D uncertain. Trimming shortened V by 3 bases and J by 7 bases, and 13 bases separated the two germline ends. The CDR3 extends over 13 amino acids. This CDR3 is CASSFSRYEEQYF. CDR3 coding DNA: TGTGCCAGCAGTTTCAGTCGGTATGAGGAGCAGTACTTC.

The rearrangement links TRBV7-2 to TRBJ1-3, with 7 bases lining up with TRBD1. Germline CDR1 and CDR2: SGHTA and FQGNSA. This CDR3 region has 15 residues. The V gene end was trimmed by 5 bases and the J gene end by 0 bases; junction bases not matched to a gene: 4. The CDR3 coding sequence is TGTGCCAGCAGCCGGGGACAGACCTCTGGAAACACCATATATTTT. Its translation: CASSRGQTSGNTIYF.

The chain has TRBV21-1 and TRBJ2-7. TRBV21-1 is designated a pseudogene. The CDR3 covers 14 residues. The CDR3 DNA is TGTGCCAGCAGGAAAGGTGGGGAGTCCTACGAGCAGTACTTC. This translates into CASRKGGESYEQYF.

The sample holds a few counts of this clonotype. The V and J genes are TRBV6-5 and TRBJ2-1, with D possibly TRBD1 on 5 matching bases. This CDR3 has 14 amino acids. V lost 2 bases and J 2 bases, leaving 7 bases between the germline ends. Germline V lookup: CDR1 MNHEY, CDR2 SVGAGI. Here the CDR3 reads CASSYDSTYNEQFF. The CDR3 DNA is TGTGCCAGCAGTTACGACAGCACCTACAATGAGCAGTTCTTC.

CDR3 bases: TGTGCCAGCAGTTTAATAAAGGGTCCAGATACGCAGTATTTT. Translation: CASSLIKGPDTQYF. The gene calls are TRBV12-3 or TRBV12-4 and TRBJ2-3; no firm D call. The CDR3 length is 14 residues. V lost 2 bases to trimming and J lost 4 bases, with 10 bases between them.

The CDR3 spells CASRLAVPYEQYF. The CDR3 DNA follows: TGTGCCAGCAGACTAGCGGTTCCCTACGAGCAGTACTTC. J is TRBJ2-7 and V is TRBV6-1, with 8 bases matching TRBD2. Looked up from germline, CDR1 is MNHNS and CDR2 is SASEGT. V was pared by 6 bases and J by 2 bases, with 3 bases of the junction left unmatched. CDR3 size: 13 residues.

The table lists this clonotype with a few counts. The V call is TRBV2, the J call TRBJ2-2, with D possibly being TRBD2 (5 bases). The CDR3 length is 13 residues. Germline V CDR1 and CDR2: SNHLY, FYNNEI. Between the trimmed V and J ends, which lost 6 bases and 3 bases, there was a span of 8 bases. The CDR3 DNA is TGTGCCAGCAGCGGGGTTGACACCGGGGAGCTGTTTTTT. Translation: CASSGVDTGELFF.

This clonotype was seen only a few times. The V and J genes are TRBV18 and TRBJ1-1; D remains unclear. This CDR3 has 15 amino acids. The V and J ends lost 0 bases and 4 bases respectively, with 12 bases between them. CDR1 is KGHSH, CDR2 LQKENI, per germline. CDR3 in amino acids: CASSPPTSSGTEAFF. The CDR3 DNA follows: TGTGCCAGCTCACCACCAACCTCGTCGGGCACTGAAGCTTTCTTT.

This clonotype was detected many times. This rearrangement joins TRBV12-3 or TRBV12-4 to TRBJ2-1; 12 nucleotides line up with TRBD2. V trimming: 2 bases; J trimming: 7 bases; junction bases outside the gene matches: 0. The CDR3 has 14 amino acids. The CDR3 coding sequence is TGTGCCAGCAGTTTACTAGCGGGGGGGAATGAGCAGTTCTTC. Translation gives CASSLLAGGNEQFF.